This TCR beta chain is drawn from a study of early T cells in non-severe SARS-CoV-2 infection. Looking at the study overall: From unsorted whole blood, bulk RNA was sequenced, and the chains remained unpaired. Regarding the study as a whole: Lookups in VDJdb leaned toward anti-spike CD8 responses and missed private and CD4 specificities.

Germline V gives CDR1 MNHEY, CDR2 SVGAGI. Deletions cut 2 bases from V and 2 bases from J, with 9 bases between. The length of the CDR3 is 14 residues. TCRdb re-analysed the 5' RACE reads in MiXCR, keeping a single row per CDR3 protein. The sample records 70,000 to 85,000 distinct CDR3 sequences, 5% being singletons. In its sample, this clonotype was seen many times. The antigen is unknown. This receptor was identified in an adult who was a healthcare worker with PCR-confirmed SARS-CoV-2 infection or an uninfected control (not recorded which). The sequencing here drew on whole blood, taken at baseline. The gene calls are TRBV6-5 and TRBJ1-2, with D possibly being TRBD1 (5 bases). The CDR3 bases are TGTGCCAGCAGTTACAGGGGAAGGAACTATGGCTACACCTTC. Amino acids: CASSYRGRNYGYTF.